The 5 T cell receptor beta chains listed next were all sequenced from one sample in a study of T cells in Graves' hyperthyroidism and ophthalmopathy. It was RNA transcripts that yielded the amplified TCR beta CDR3 regions. Researchers ran a first-round RT-PCR on the TCR CDR3 using the HTBI primer set. TCRdb processed the multiplex PCR reads anew with MiXCR; each CDR3 protein has one entry. The repertoire includes a few hundred thousand distinct CDR3 sequences, about 15% of them detected once, and under 8% sits in the top ten. Input material: blood. Source of these receptors: a woman in her twenties or thirties with Graves' hyperthyroidism.

This clonotype was detected many times. This rearrangement joins TRBV27 to TRBJ2-1, with D unclear. V was pared by 3 bases and J by 3 bases, with 9 bases between. CDR1 is MNHEY, CDR2 SMNVEV, per germline (reference sequence). This CDR3 has 14 residues. CDR3 in amino acids: CASSFVDDYNEQFF. CDR3 DNA: TGTGCCAGCAGTTTCGTTGACGACTACAATGAGCAGTTCTTC.

This rearrangement joins TRBV20-1 to TRBJ2-1, with TRBD2 matching over 9 bases. Losses at the gene ends were 1 base for V and 4 bases for J; bases not matched to a gene: 8. Germline V gives CDR1 DFQATT, CDR2 SNEGSKA (reference sequence). This CDR3 has 16 residues. The CDR3 reads CSARAVAGEGYNEQFF. As DNA, the CDR3 is TGCAGTGCTAGAGCCGTAGCGGGGGAGGGTTACAATGAGCAGTTCTTC.

This clonotype was counted ten times or more. This chain uses TRBV11-1 with TRBJ2-2; unclear D gene. Trimming took 0 bases from V and 6 from J, leaving 20 bases between them. The CDR3 runs 18 residues. The germline CDR1 and CDR2 sequences are SGHAT and FQDESV (reference sequence). This CDR3 is CASSLAYELVSPSGELFF. The CDR3 DNA reads as TGTGCCAGCAGCTTAGCGTATGAGCTAGTCTCTCCCTCCGGGGAGCTGTTTTTT.

A single count supports this clonotype. This may be a read error: a much more frequent sequence differs by one nucleotide. The chain carries TRBV27 and TRBJ2-3; 7 bases match TRBD1. CDR3 length: 16 amino acids. The V gene end was trimmed by 4 bases and the J gene end by 2 bases; junction bases not matched to a gene: 9. CDR1 and CDR2 from the germline V gene are MNHEY and SMNVEV (reference sequence). Written as DNA, the CDR3 is TGTGCCAGCAGTTCACTGACAGGGTCTTCCACAGATACGCAGTATTTT. Translating gives CASSSLTGSSTDTQYF.

This clonotype was recorded at least ten times. This chain links TRBV2 with TRBJ2-7; maybe TRBD2 (6 bases). CDR1 and CDR2 from the germline V gene are SNHLY and FYNNEI. Between the trimmed V and J ends, which lost 7 bases and 5 bases, there was a span of 9 bases. This CDR3 is built from 11 residues. CDR3 residues: CASMRDHEQYF. In nucleotides, the CDR3 is TGTGCCAGCATGCGGGACCACGAGCAGTACTTC.